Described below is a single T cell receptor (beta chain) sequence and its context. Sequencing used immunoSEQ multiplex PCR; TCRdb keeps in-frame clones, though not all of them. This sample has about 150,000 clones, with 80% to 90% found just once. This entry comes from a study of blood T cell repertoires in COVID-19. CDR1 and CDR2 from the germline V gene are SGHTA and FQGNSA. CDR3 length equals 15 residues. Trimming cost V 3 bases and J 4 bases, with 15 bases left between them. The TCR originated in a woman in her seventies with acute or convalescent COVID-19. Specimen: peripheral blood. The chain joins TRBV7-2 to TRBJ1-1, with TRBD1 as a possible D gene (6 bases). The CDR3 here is CASSLGGREGTEAFF. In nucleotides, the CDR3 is TGTGCCAGCAGCTTGGGGGGGCGAGAAGGCACTGAAGCTTTCTTT.